This T cell receptor (beta chain) was sequenced in a study of T cells in Graves' hyperthyroidism and ophthalmopathy. Overall study results and limits: In blood, most of the thyroid clonotypes expanded above 0.001 were also present.

Disease duration under 2 months; hyperthyroidism patients were aged 18 to 65. Uncontrolled infection, other autoimmune disease, pregnancy or lactation excluded patients. Thyroid ultrasound, orbital computed tomography, clinical symptoms, and serum thyroxine and TRAb underpinned diagnoses. This clonotype was counted only a few times. Its antigen remains unknown. Regions amplified from RNA transcripts were the TCR beta CDR3 regions. The HTBI set primed first-round TCR CDR3 RT-PCR. In TCRdb, the multiplex PCR reads were re-called with MiXCR into one record per CDR3 protein. The table records around 700,000 distinct CDR3 sequences, about a third of them present only once. This clonotype was sampled from a woman aged 40 to 55 with Graves' hyperthyroidism. Sequenced: blood.

The CDR3 DNA is TGCAGTGCTAGAGCCCCGTCTGGTCGGGGACAGGGGGTGAATTCACCCCTCCACTTT. It codes for CSARAPSGRGQGVNSPLHF. V gene TRBV20-1 combines with J gene TRBJ1-6; 11 bases are shared with TRBD1. V dropped 1 base and J dropped 7; count of bases not matched to a gene: 15. Looked up from germline, CDR1 is DFQATT and CDR2 is SNEGSKA (reference sequence). The CDR3 has 19 amino acids.